The rows below give T cell receptor beta chains drawn from one sample of a study of shared clonotypes between healthy human individuals. Only in-frame clones appear in the TCRdb table, and some are missing; sequencing was by immunoSEQ multiplex PCR. This sample carries hundreds of thousands of clones, about two thirds of them seen once, and the ten largest clones take about 2%. The specimen sequenced was memory CD4+ T cells sorted from blood. These receptors all stem from a woman in her twenties or thirties in good health. Each CDR3 is given with its conserved first and last residue. D genes are given only for firm matches. Some rows mark clone size as missing; the rest say once, few, many or name a class of expanded clone.

v_gene: TRBV27
j_gene: TRBJ1-1
d_gene: TRBD1
abundance: .
CDR3aa: CASSSGQMNTEAFF
CDR3nt: TGTGCCAGCAGTTCGGGACAGATGAACACTGAAGCTTTCTTT

v_gene: TRBV4-2
j_gene: TRBJ2-7
d_gene: TRBD2
abundance: .
CDR3aa: CASRSLAGPSYEQYF
CDR3nt: TGTGCCAGCAGATCACTAGCGGGACCCTCCTACGAGCAGTACTTC

v_gene: TRBV12-5
j_gene: TRBJ1-1
d_gene: .
abundance: many
CDR3aa: CASGLRVDTEAFF
CDR3nt: TGTGCTAGTGGTTTAAGGGTCGACACTGAAGCTTTCTTT

v_gene: TRBV18
j_gene: TRBJ1-5
d_gene: .
abundance: .
CDR3aa: CASSLPNQPQHF
CDR3nt: TGTGCCAGCTCACTCCCTAATCAGCCCCAGCATTTT

v_gene: TRBV21-1
j_gene: TRBJ1-5
d_gene: .
abundance: .
CDR3aa: CARRPSHQPQHF
CDR3nt: TGTGCCAGGAGACCGTCACATCAGCCCCAGCATTTT

v_gene: TRBV27
j_gene: TRBJ2-7
d_gene: TRBD2
abundance: .
CDR3aa: CASRGLARHEQYF
CDR3nt: TGTGCCAGCAGAGGACTAGCGAGGCACGAGCAGTACTTC

v_gene: TRBV10-3
j_gene: TRBJ2-7
d_gene: TRBD1
abundance: many
CDR3aa: CAISAGQTSYEQYF
CDR3nt: TGTGCCATCAGTGCGGGACAGACCTCCTACGAGCAGTACTTC

v_gene: TRBV30
j_gene: TRBJ2-7
d_gene: .
abundance: .
CDR3aa: CAWRDMASYEQYF
CDR3nt: TGTGCCTGGAGGGACATGGCTAGCTACGAGCAGTACTTC

v_gene: TRBV19
j_gene: TRBJ2-6
d_gene: .
abundance: .
CDR3aa: CATSGILGANVLTF
CDR3nt: TGTGCCACCTCAGGGATTCTTGGGGCCAACGTCCTGACTTTC

v_gene: TRBV5-1
j_gene: TRBJ1-2
d_gene: TRBD1
abundance: .
CDR3aa: CASSLANRGSNGYTF
CDR3nt: TGCGCCAGCAGCTTGGCCAACAGGGGGTCGAATGGCTACACCTTC

v_gene: TRBV6-6
j_gene: TRBJ1-4
d_gene: .
abundance: .
CDR3aa: CASSFLGGTRNEKLFF
CDR3nt: TGTGCCAGCAGCTTCCTGGGTGGGACCCGAAATGAAAAACTGTTTTTT

v_gene: TRBV28
j_gene: TRBJ2-4
d_gene: .
abundance: .
CDR3aa: CASSLNVVGFRNIQYF
CDR3nt: TGTGCCAGCAGTTTAAATGTGGTAGGGTTTAGAAACATTCAGTACTTC

v_gene: TRBV10-2
j_gene: TRBJ2-7
d_gene: .
abundance: .
CDR3aa: CASSESRATGQDF
CDR3nt: TGCGCCAGCAGTGAGTCCAGGGCAACTGGGCAGGACTTC

v_gene: TRBV19
j_gene: TRBJ2-7
d_gene: TRBD1
abundance: .
CDR3aa: CASSRGQGWGEQYF
CDR3nt: TGTGCCAGTAGTAGAGGACAGGGTTGGGGCGAGCAGTACTTC

v_gene: TRBV10-3
j_gene: TRBJ1-1
d_gene: .
abundance: .
CDR3aa: CASQRVENTEAFF
CDR3nt: TGTGCCAGCCAAAGGGTGGAGAACACTGAAGCTTTCTTT

v_gene: TRBV29-1
j_gene: TRBJ2-7
d_gene: .
abundance: .
CDR3aa: CSVHDAYEQYF
CDR3nt: TGCAGCGTCCACGATGCCTACGAGCAGTACTTC

v_gene: TRBV7-8
j_gene: TRBJ1-2
d_gene: .
abundance: .
CDR3aa: CASSMGGDGYTF
CDR3nt: TGTGCCAGCAGCATGGGGGGAGATGGCTACACCTTC

v_gene: TRBV7-3
j_gene: TRBJ2-2
d_gene: .
abundance: few
CDR3aa: CASSLGKNTGELFF
CDR3nt: TGTGCCAGCAGCTTAGGAAAGAACACCGGGGAGCTGTTTTTT

v_gene: TRBV5-1
j_gene: TRBJ2-1
d_gene: TRBD2
abundance: .
CDR3aa: CASSLGLAAESYNEQFF
CDR3nt: TGCGCCAGCAGCTTGGGCCTAGCGGCTGAATCCTACAATGAGCAGTTCTTC

v_gene: TRBV7-2
j_gene: TRBJ2-7
d_gene: TRBD1
abundance: .
CDR3aa: CASSLTGREQYF
CDR3nt: TGTGCCAGCAGCCTGACAGGGCGCGAGCAGTACTTC

v_gene: TRBV28
j_gene: TRBJ1-5
d_gene: .
abundance: .
CDR3aa: CASSLLYSNQPQHF
CDR3nt: TGTGCCAGCAGTCTCCTTTATAGCAATCAGCCCCAGCATTTT

v_gene: TRBV5-1
j_gene: TRBJ2-2
d_gene: .
abundance: .
CDR3aa: CASSSLGGPANTGELFF
CDR3nt: TGCGCCAGCAGCTCTTTAGGCGGGCCTGCGAACACCGGGGAGCTGTTTTTT

v_gene: TRBV4-1
j_gene: TRBJ2-7
d_gene: TRBD2
abundance: .
CDR3aa: CASSQEESLAGVIYEQYF
CDR3nt: TGCGCCAGCAGCCAAGAAGAGTCACTAGCGGGAGTAATTTACGAGCAGTACTTC

v_gene: TRBV7-2
j_gene: TRBJ2-1
d_gene: .
abundance: .
CDR3aa: CASSLGRGHNEQFF
CDR3nt: TGTGCCAGCAGCTTAGGGCGGGGGCACAATGAGCAGTTCTTC

v_gene: TRBV15
j_gene: TRBJ2-5
d_gene: .
abundance: .
CDR3aa: CATSRIQETQYF
CDR3nt: TGTGCCACCAGCAGAATCCAAGAGACCCAGTACTTC

v_gene: TRBV6-1
j_gene: TRBJ2-5
d_gene: TRBD1
abundance: .
CDR3aa: CASSEPYRGLETQYF
CDR3nt: TGTGCCAGCAGTGAACCTTACAGGGGGCTAGAGACCCAGTACTTC

v_gene: TRBV20-1
j_gene: TRBJ2-7
d_gene: .
abundance: few
CDR3aa: CSAIPTYEQYF
CDR3nt: TGCAGTGCTATCCCAACCTACGAGCAGTACTTC

v_gene: TRBV4-1
j_gene: TRBJ2-6
d_gene: .
abundance: .
CDR3aa: CASSQEELSSGANVLTF
CDR3nt: TGCGCCAGCAGCCAAGAGGAGCTGAGCTCTGGGGCCAACGTCCTGACTTTC

v_gene: TRBV11-2
j_gene: TRBJ1-4
d_gene: TRBD1
abundance: .
CDR3aa: CASSRGQGGNEKLFF
CDR3nt: TGTGCCAGCAGCAGAGGACAGGGCGGTAATGAAAAACTGTTTTTT

v_gene: TRBV29-1
j_gene: TRBJ1-4
d_gene: .
abundance: .
CDR3aa: CSVVATTNEKLFF
CDR3nt: TGCAGCGTTGTAGCTACAACTAATGAAAAACTGTTTTTT

v_gene: TRBV15
j_gene: TRBJ1-5
d_gene: .
abundance: .
CDR3aa: CATSRTGYSNQPQHF
CDR3nt: TGTGCCACCAGCAGGACAGGTTATAGCAATCAGCCCCAGCATTTT

v_gene: TRBV7-9
j_gene: TRBJ2-2
d_gene: .
abundance: many
CDR3aa: CASSLSGYTGELFF
CDR3nt: TGTGCCAGCAGCTTATCTGGGTACACCGGGGAGCTGTTTTTT